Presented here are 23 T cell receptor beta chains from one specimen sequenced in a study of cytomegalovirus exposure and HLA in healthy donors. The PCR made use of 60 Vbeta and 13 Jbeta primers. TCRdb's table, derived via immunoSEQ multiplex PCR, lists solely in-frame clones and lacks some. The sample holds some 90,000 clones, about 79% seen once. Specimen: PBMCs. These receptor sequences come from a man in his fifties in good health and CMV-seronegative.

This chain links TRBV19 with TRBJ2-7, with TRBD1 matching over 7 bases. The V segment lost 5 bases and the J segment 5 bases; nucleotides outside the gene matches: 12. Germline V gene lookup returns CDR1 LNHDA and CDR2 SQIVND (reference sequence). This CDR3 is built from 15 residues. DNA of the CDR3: TGTGCCAGTAGTCCCAAGACAGGGATAACGGACGAGCAGTACTTC. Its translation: CASSPKTGITDEQYF.

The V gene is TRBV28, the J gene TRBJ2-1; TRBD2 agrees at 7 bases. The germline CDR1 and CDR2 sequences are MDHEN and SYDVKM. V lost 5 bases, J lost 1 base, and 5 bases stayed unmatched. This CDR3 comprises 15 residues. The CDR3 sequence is CASSVGLSSYNEQFF. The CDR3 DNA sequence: TGTGCCAGCAGTGTGGGACTATCGTCCTACAATGAGCAGTTCTTC.

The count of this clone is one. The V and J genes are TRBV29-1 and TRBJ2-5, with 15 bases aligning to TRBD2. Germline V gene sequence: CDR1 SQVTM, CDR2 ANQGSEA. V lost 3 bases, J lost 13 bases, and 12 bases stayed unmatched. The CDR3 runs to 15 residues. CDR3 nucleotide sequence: TGCAGCGTTGAGGGGACTAGCGGGAGGAGTCCGGGAAGGTACTTC. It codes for CSVEGTSGRSPGRYF.

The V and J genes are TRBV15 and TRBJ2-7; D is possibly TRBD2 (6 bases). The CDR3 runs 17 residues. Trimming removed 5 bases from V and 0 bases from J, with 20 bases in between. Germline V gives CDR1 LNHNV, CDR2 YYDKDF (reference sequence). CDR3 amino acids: CATSPLRRVLSSYEQYF. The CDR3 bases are TGTGCCACCAGCCCTCTTCGGAGGGTCTTGAGCTCCTACGAGCAGTACTTC.

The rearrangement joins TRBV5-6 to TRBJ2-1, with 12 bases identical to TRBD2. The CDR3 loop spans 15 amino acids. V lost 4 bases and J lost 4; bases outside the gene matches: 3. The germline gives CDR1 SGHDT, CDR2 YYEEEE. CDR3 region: CASSPTSGRYNEQFF. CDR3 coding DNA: TGTGCCAGCAGCCCAACTAGCGGGAGGTACAATGAGCAGTTCTTC.

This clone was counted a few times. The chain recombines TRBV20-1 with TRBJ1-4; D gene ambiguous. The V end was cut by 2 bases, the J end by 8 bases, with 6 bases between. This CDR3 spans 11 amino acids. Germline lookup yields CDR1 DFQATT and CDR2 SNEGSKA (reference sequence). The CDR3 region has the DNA TGCAGTGCTAGATACCGGGAAAAACTGTTTTTT. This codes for CSARYREKLFF.

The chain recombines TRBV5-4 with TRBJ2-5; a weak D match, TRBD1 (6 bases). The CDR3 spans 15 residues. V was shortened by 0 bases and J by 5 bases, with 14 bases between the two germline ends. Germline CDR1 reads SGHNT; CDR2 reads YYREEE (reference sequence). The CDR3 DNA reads TGTGCCAGCAGCTTGGGCGAAGGGGGTAGGGAGACCCAGTACTTC. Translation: CASSLGEGGRETQYF.

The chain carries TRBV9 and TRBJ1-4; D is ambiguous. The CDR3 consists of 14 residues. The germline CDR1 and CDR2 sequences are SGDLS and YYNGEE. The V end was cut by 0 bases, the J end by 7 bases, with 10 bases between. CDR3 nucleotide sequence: TGTGCCAGCAGCGTAGTCGCGAGAGGTGAAAAACTGTTTTTT. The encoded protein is CASSVVARGEKLFF.

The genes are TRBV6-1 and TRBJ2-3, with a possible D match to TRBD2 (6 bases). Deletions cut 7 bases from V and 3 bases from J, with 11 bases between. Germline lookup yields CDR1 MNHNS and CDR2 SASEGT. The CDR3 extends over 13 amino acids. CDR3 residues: CASMVRGTDTQYF. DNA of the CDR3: TGTGCCAGCATGGTGCGGGGTACAGATACGCAGTATTTT.

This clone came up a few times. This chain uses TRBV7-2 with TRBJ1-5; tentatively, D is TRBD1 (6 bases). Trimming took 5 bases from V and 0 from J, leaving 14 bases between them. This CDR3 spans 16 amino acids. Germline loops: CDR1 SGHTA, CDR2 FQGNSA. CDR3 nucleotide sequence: TGTGCCAGCAGCCCCTACGACAGGATTAGCAATCAGCCCCAGCATTTT. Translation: CASSPYDRISNQPQHF.

In DNA form, the CDR3 reads TGTGCCAGCAGCCCCCGTCCTAATGAAAAACTGTTTTTT. It translates to CASSPRPNEKLFF. The chain uses TRBV9 and TRBJ1-4; the D is unclear. The CDR3 totals 13 residues. The ends were cut back, 4 bases at V and 3 bases at J, with 7 bases in the middle. The germline V gene encodes CDR1 SGDLS and CDR2 YYNGEE.

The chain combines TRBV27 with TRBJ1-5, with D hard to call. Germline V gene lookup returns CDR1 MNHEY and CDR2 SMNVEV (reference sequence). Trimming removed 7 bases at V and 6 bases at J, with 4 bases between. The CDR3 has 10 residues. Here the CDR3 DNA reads TGTGCCAGCATTCTTCAGCCCCAGCATTTT. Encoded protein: CASILQPQHF.

In DNA, the CDR3 is TGTGCCAGCGGGGTTGCAGGCAGGGCAATCGGGGAGCTGTTTTTT. Amino acid sequence: CASGVAGRAIGELFF. The gene calls are TRBV7-6 and TRBJ2-2, with D tentatively TRBD1 (5 bases). This CDR3 has 15 residues. The V and J ends lost 8 bases and 7 bases respectively, with 20 bases between them. Germline CDR1 is SGHVS and CDR2 is FNYEAQ.

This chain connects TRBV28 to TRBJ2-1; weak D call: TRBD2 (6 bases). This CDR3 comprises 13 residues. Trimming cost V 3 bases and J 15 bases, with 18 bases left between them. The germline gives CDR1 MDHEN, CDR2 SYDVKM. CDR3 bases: TGTGCCAGCAGTTTCGGGGACTTCTATTCCCCGTTCTTC. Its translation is CASSFGDFYSPFF.

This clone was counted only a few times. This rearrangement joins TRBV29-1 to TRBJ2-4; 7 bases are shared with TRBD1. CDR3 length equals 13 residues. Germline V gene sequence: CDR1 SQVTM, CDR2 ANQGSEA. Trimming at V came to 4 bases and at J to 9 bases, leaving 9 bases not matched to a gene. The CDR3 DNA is TGCAGCGTTGGGACAGGCGAGGGGAGCATTCAGTACTTC. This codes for CSVGTGEGSIQYF.

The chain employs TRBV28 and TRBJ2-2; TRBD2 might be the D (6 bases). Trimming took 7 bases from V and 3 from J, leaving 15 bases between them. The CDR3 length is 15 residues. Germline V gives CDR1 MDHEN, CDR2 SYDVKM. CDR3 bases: TGTGCCAGCACTGGGGGAGGACTCGACACCGGGGAGCTGTTTTTT. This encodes CASTGGGLDTGELFF.

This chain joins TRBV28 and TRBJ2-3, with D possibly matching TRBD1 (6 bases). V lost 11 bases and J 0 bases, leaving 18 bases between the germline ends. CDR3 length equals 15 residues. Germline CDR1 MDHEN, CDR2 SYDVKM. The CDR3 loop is CAASPGHLSTDTQYF. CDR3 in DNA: TGTGCCGCCTCTCCGGGACACTTGAGCACAGATACGCAGTATTTT.

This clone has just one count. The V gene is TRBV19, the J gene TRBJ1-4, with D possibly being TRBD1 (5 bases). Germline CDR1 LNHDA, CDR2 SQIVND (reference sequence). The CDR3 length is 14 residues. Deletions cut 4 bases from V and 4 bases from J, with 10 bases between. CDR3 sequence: CASSTGRLNEKLFF. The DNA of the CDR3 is TGTGCCAGTAGTACAGGGAGGCTTAATGAAAAACTGTTTTTT.

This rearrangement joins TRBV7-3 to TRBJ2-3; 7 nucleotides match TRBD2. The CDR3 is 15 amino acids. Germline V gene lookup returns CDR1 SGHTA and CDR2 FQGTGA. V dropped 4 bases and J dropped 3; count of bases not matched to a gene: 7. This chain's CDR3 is CASSWAGERTDTQYF. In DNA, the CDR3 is TGTGCCAGCAGCTGGGCGGGAGAGAGAACAGATACGCAGTATTTT.

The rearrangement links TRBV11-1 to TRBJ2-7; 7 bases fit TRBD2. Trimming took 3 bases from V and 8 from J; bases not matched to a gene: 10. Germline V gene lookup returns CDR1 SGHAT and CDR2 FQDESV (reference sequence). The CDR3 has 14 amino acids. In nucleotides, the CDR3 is TGTGCCAGCAGCTTGGCTCTAGCGGAAAGTAAGCAGTACTTC. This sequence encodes CASSLALAESKQYF.

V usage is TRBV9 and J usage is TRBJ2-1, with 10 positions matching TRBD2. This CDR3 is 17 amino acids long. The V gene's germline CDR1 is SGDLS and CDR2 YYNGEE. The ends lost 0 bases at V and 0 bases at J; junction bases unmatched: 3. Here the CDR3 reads CASSVGWTSGSYNEQFF. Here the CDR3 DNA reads TGTGCCAGCAGCGTAGGTTGGACTAGCGGCTCCTACAATGAGCAGTTCTTC. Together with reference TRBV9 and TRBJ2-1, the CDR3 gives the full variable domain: DSGVTQTPKHLITATGQRVTLRCSPRSGDLSVYWYQQSLDQGLQFLIQYYNGEERAKGNILERFSAQQFPDLHSELNLSSLELGDSALYFCASSVGWTSGSYNEQFFGPGTRLTVL.

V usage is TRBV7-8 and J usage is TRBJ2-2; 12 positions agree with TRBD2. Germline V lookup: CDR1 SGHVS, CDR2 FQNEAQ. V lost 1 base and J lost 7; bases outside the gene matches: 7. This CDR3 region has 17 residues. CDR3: CASSLGGLAGRFGELFF. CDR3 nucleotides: TGTGCCAGCAGCTTAGGTGGACTAGCGGGAAGGTTCGGGGAGCTGTTTTTT.

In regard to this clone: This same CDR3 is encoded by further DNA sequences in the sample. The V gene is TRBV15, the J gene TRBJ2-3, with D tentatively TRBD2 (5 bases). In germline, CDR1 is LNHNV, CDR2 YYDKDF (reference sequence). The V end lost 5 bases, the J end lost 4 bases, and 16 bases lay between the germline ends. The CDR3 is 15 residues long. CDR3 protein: CATSPSWEIADTQYF. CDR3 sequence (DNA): TGTGCCACCAGCCCTAGCTGGGAGATTGCAGATACGCAGTATTTT. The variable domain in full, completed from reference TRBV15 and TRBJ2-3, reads DAMVIQNPRYQVTQFGKPVTLSCSQTLNHNVMYWYQQKSSQAPKLLFHYYDKDFNNEADTPDNFQSRRPNTSFCFLDIRSPGLGDTAMYLCATSPSWEIADTQYFGPGTRLTVL.